The present entry profiles one T cell receptor beta chain with its context. Its antigen is not identified. This record comes from a study of siplizumab effects on memory and regulatory T cells. Repertoires were generated with immunoSEQ multiplex PCR, while TCRdb's copy carries only in-frame clones and drops some. The sample shows around 87,000 clones, 75% to 90% of them seen only once. Study-wide findings and caveats: Whether the proliferating Tregs (from siplizumab cultures) were suppressive was not confirmed. Mean Treg-derived proportions of mappable alloreactive CD4+ clones were less than 75% for siplizumab and approximately 25% for controls. The naive T cell population seemed more diverse than memory cells and seemed a major contributor to the alloresponse.

V lost 4 bases to trimming and J lost 4 bases, with 4 bases between them. The CDR3 is made up of 11 amino acids. Germline CDR1 SGHAT, CDR2 FQNNGV. The chain carries TRBV11-2 and TRBJ2-5; D gene ambiguous. The receptor comes from a human donor in good health. Sequences were obtained from CD4+ T cells sorted from blood. The CDR3 loop reads CASSSRETQYF. In DNA, the CDR3 is TGTGCCAGCAGCTCCCGAGAGACCCAGTACTTC. The full variable domain, with the rest looked up from reference TRBV11-2 and TRBJ2-5, is EAGVAQSPRYKIIEKRQSVAFWCNPISGHATLYWYQQILGQGPKLLIQFQNNGVVDDSQLPKDRFSAERLKGVDSTLKIQPAKLEDSAVYLCASSSRETQYFGPGTRLLVL.